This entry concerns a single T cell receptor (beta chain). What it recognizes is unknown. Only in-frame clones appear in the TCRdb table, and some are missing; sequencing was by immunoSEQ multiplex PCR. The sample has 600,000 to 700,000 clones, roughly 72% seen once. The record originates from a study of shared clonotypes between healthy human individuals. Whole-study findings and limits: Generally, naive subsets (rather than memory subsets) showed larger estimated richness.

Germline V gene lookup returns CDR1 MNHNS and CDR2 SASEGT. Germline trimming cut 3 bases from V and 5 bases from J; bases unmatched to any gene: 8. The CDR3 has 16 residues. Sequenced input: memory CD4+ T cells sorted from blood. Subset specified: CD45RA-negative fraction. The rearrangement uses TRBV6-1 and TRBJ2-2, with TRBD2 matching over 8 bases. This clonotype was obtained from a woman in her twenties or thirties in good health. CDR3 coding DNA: TGTGCCAGCAGTGACCCAGCGGGAGCGAGGACCGGGGAGCTGTTTTTT. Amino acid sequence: CASSDPAGARTGELFF.